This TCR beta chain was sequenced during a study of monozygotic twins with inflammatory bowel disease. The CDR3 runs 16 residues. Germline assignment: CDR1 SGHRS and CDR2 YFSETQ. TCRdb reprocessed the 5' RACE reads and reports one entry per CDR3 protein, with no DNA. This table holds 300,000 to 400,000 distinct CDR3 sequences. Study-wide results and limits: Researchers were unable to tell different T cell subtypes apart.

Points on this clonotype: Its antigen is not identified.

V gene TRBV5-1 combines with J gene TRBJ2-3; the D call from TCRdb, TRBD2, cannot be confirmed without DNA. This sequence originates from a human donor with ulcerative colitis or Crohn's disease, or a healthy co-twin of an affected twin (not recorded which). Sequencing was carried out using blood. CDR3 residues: CASSLAPTDGSNTQYF.